This TCR beta chain was retrieved from a study of neoadjuvant anti-PD-1 for oral cavity cancer. Study in general: Before surgery, most patients got three to four biweekly 3 mg/kg nivolumab doses.

Stated time point: after neoadjuvant nivolumab, at surgical resection. The length of the CDR3 is 14 residues. The V and J ends lost 7 bases and 2 bases, in that order; junction bases with no gene match: 7. Germline V CDR1 and CDR2: SQVTM, ANQGSEA. Assay used: immunoSEQ multiplex PCR; TCRdb lists only in-frame clones, some missing. Of approximately 13,000 clones in the sample, roughly 71% were seen once. The genes are TRBV29-1 and TRBJ2-7; 11 bases are shared with TRBD2. The specimen was PBMCs, collected after nivolumab (anti-PD-1) treatment. This clonotype originated in a person aged 40 to 85 with oral cavity squamous cell carcinoma. CDR3 amino acids: CSASGTSGAYEQYF. In nucleotides, the CDR3 is TGCAGCGCCTCCGGGACTAGCGGTGCCTACGAGCAGTACTTC.